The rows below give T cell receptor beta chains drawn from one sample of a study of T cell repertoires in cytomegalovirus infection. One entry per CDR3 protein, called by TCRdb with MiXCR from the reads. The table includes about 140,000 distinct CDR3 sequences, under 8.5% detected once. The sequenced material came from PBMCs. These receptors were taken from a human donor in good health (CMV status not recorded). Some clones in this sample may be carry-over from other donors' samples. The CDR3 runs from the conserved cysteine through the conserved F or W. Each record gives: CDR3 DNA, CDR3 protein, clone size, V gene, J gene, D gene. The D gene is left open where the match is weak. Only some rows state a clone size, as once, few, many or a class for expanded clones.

CDR3 DNA: TGTGCCAGCCTTGGACCGAATCAGCCCCAGCATTTT
CDR3 protein: CASLGPNQPQHF
clone size: few
V gene: TRBV28
J gene: TRBJ1-5
D gene: .

CDR3 DNA: TGTGCCAGCAGCCAAGACGACAGGGCGAACACTGAAGCTTTCTTT
CDR3 protein: CASSQDDRANTEAFF
clone size: few
V gene: TRBV4-2
J gene: TRBJ1-1
D gene: TRBD1

CDR3 DNA: TGTGCCAGCAGATCCGGGACAGGCTCCTATGGCTACACCTTC
CDR3 protein: CASRSGTGSYGYTF
clone size: many
V gene: TRBV7-2
J gene: TRBJ1-2
D gene: TRBD1

CDR3 DNA: TGCAGTGCTCTACAGGGAGCCTCTGGGGCCAACGTCCTGACTTTC
CDR3 protein: CSALQGASGANVLTF
clone size: many
V gene: TRBV20-1
J gene: TRBJ2-6
D gene: .

CDR3 DNA: TGTGCCAGCAGCTTAAGTGGGGGGGCCCCCTACGAGCAGTACTTC
CDR3 protein: CASSLSGGAPYEQYF
clone size: many
V gene: TRBV7-2
J gene: TRBJ2-7
D gene: .

CDR3 DNA: TGCAGTGCTAGAGATCACTTGCGGCCCTCCTACGAGCAGTACTTC
CDR3 protein: CSARDHLRPSYEQYF
clone size: many
V gene: TRBV20-1
J gene: TRBJ2-7
D gene: .

CDR3 DNA: TGTGCCAGCTCACCAAACGGGGGCGCAGATAATTCACCCCTCCACTTT
CDR3 protein: CASSPNGGADNSPLHF
clone size: few
V gene: TRBV18
J gene: TRBJ1-6
D gene: .

CDR3 DNA: TGTGCCAGCAGTCCGGCGGGGGGCGGTACGCAGTATTTT
CDR3 protein: CASSPAGGGTQYF
clone size: many
V gene: TRBV12-3/TRBV12-4
J gene: TRBJ2-3
D gene: TRBD2

CDR3 DNA: TGTGCCAGCAGCACACCGGGACTTTCGAGCTCCTACGAGCAGTACTTC
CDR3 protein: CASSTPGLSSSYEQYF
clone size: many
V gene: TRBV7-2
J gene: TRBJ2-7
D gene: .

CDR3 DNA: TGTGCCAGCAGGCTAGCGGGGGGGCCGCGGGAGGCAGATACGCAGTATTTT
CDR3 protein: CASRLAGGPREADTQYF
clone size: many
V gene: TRBV7-3
J gene: TRBJ2-3
D gene: TRBD2

CDR3 DNA: TGCAGCGTTGAAGATAAGGATAGCGGGGTCTACGAGCAGTACTTC
CDR3 protein: CSVEDKDSGVYEQYF
clone size: .
V gene: TRBV29-1
J gene: TRBJ2-7
D gene: TRBD2

CDR3 DNA: TGTGCCAGCAGTCAAGATCGCATAGGGACAACCTACGAGCAGTACTTC
CDR3 protein: CASSQDRIGTTYEQYF
clone size: many
V gene: TRBV6-1
J gene: TRBJ2-7
D gene: .

CDR3 DNA: TGTGCCAGCAGCCTTCTGGGACAGGGATGGTCCTCGAACACTGAAGCTTTCTTT
CDR3 protein: CASSLLGQGWSSNTEAFF
clone size: many
V gene: TRBV7-9
J gene: TRBJ1-1
D gene: TRBD1

CDR3 DNA: TGTGCCATTGGGGGCGCGGCTAACCAAGAGACCCAGTACTTC
CDR3 protein: CAIGGAANQETQYF
clone size: .
V gene: TRBV10-3
J gene: TRBJ2-5
D gene: .

CDR3 DNA: TGTGCCAGCAGCTTAGGATCCGGGGGCGCGTTGGACACTGAAGCTTTCTTT
CDR3 protein: CASSLGSGGALDTEAFF
clone size: many
V gene: TRBV7-9
J gene: TRBJ1-1
D gene: .

CDR3 DNA: TGTGCCACCAGCAGTCCCCCCCCTTACAATGAGCAGTTCTTC
CDR3 protein: CATSSPPPYNEQFF
clone size: few
V gene: TRBV15
J gene: TRBJ2-1
D gene: .

CDR3 DNA: TGTGCCAGCAGTTTGTACGAAGGGGGCAGCACCGGGGAGCTGTTTTTT
CDR3 protein: CASSLYEGGSTGELFF
clone size: many
V gene: TRBV28
J gene: TRBJ2-2
D gene: TRBD1

CDR3 DNA: TGTGCCAGTAGTACAGATCTAGGACAAGGCAATCAGCCCCAGCATTTT
CDR3 protein: CASSTDLGQGNQPQHF
clone size: few
V gene: TRBV19
J gene: TRBJ1-5
D gene: .